This T cell receptor (beta chain) stems from a study of human T cells and chemical hapten exposure. TCRdb ran MiXCR on the RACE reads and lists one entry per CDR3 protein. The repertoire holds tens of thousands of distinct CDR3 sequences, 3% to 3.5% seen once, with approximately 6.7% in the top ten. Trimming pared 0 bases from V and 5 bases from J, leaving 12 bases between. The CDR3 spans 14 residues. Germline V gene lookup returns CDR1 SGHDT and CDR2 YYEEEE. Time point indicated: patch test 2, 6 weeks after DPC sensitization. Treatment here: therapeutic diphenylcyclopropenone sensitization with weekly scalp DPC. Investigators collected blood before applying each patch test. This clonotype was recorded at least ten times.

The source is a middle-aged man with alopecia areata. Some clones in this sample may be carry-over from other donors' samples. Here the sequenced sample was whole blood, taken in connection with sensitization to the hapten diphenylcyclopropenone (DPC). The J gene is TRBJ2-7, the V gene TRBV5-6; D is unclear. CDR3 sequence reads: CASSLVRSSDEQYF. The CDR3 DNA reads as TGTGCCAGCAGCTTGGTTCGTAGTTCCGACGAGCAGTACTTC.